The 25 T cell receptor beta chains given below trace back to one sample, sequenced in a study of blood T cell repertoires in COVID-19. Generated by immunoSEQ multiplex PCR, the TCRdb table keeps only in-frame clones and is missing some. The sample yields hundreds of thousands of clones, approximately 86% seen once. What was sequenced was peripheral blood. Receptors were obtained from a human donor in a cohort sampled during active COVID-19.

The rearrangement uses TRBV30 and TRBJ1-5, with TRBD1 matching 8 bases. V trimming: 4 bases; J trimming: 6 bases; junction bases outside the gene matches: 5. The CDR3 consists of 13 residues. In germline, CDR1 is GTSNPN, CDR2 SVGIG (reference sequence). CDR3 amino acids: CAWTDRDLQPQHF. CDR3 nucleotides: TGTGCCTGGACGGACAGGGACCTTCAGCCCCAGCATTTT. Combining the CDR3 with reference TRBV30 and TRBJ1-5 gives the whole variable domain SQTIHQWPATLVQPVGSPLSLECTVEGTSNPNLYWYRQAAGRGLQLLFYSVGIGQISSEVPQNLSASRPQDRQFILSSKKLLLSDSGFYLCAWTDRDLQPQHFGDGTRLSIL.

This clone was recorded only once. The rearrangement links TRBV30 to TRBJ1-1; 7 bases align to TRBD1. Germline trimming cut 5 bases from V and 4 bases from J; bases unmatched to any gene: 7. CDR1 and CDR2 from the germline V gene are GTSNPN and SVGIG (reference sequence). This CDR3 has 13 amino acids. CDR3 sequence: CAWAQAGGTEAFF. The CDR3 DNA reads TGTGCCTGGGCCCAGGCAGGGGGCACTGAAGCTTTCTTT.

The CDR3 DNA reads as TGTGCCAGCTCCCTAGCGTCTGGGGCCAACGTCCTGACTTTC. It is translated as CASSLASGANVLTF. This rearrangement joins TRBV18 to TRBJ2-6, with D perhaps TRBD2 (6 bases). V lost 6 bases to trimming and J lost 1 base, with 7 bases between them. This CDR3 has 14 amino acids. Germline CDR1 and CDR2: KGHSH and LQKENI.

The chain carries TRBV4-3 and TRBJ2-3, with D possibly being TRBD2 (6 bases). V shed 0 bases and J shed 3 bases, with 22 bases lying between them. CDR1 and CDR2 (germline): LGHNA, YSLEER. CDR3 size: 19 residues. The CDR3 sequence: CASSQDRGGRAHGTDTQYF. CDR3 nucleotides: TGCGCCAGCAGCCAAGATCGTGGAGGGAGAGCCCATGGGACAGATACGCAGTATTTT.

In DNA, the CDR3 is TGTGCCAGCAGCCAAGTCGGGAAGGGTTCCGTCTGGTATGGCTACACCTTC. Encoded protein: CASSQVGKGSVWYGYTF. The V gene is TRBV14, the J gene TRBJ1-2; D is undetermined. The CDR3 runs 17 residues. V lost 1 base and J 5 bases, leaving 20 bases between the germline ends. Germline assignment: CDR1 SGHDN and CDR2 FVKESK. The full variable domain, with the rest looked up from reference TRBV14 and TRBJ1-2, is EAGVTQFPSHSVIEKGQTVTLRCDPISGHDNLYWYRRVMGKEIKFLLHFVKESKQDESGMPNNRFLAERTGGTYSTLKVQPAELEDSGVYFCASSQVGKGSVWYGYTFGSGTRLTVV.

The chain carries TRBV5-1 and TRBJ2-1; 8 nucleotides line up with TRBD2. The CDR3 extends over 16 amino acids. The trim removed 0 bases at V and 4 bases at J, leaving 6 bases unmatched. The germline CDR1 and CDR2 sequences are SGHRS and YFSETQ. The DNA for the CDR3 is TGCGCCAGCAGCTTGGGGCGAGCGGGGGCATACAATGAGCAGTTCTTC. Translating gives CASSLGRAGAYNEQFF.

This clone came up once. The rearrangement links TRBV6-6 to TRBJ1-1; 7 nucleotides match TRBD1. The length of the CDR3 is 14 residues. V was pared by 6 bases and J by 3 bases, with 7 bases of the junction left unmatched. From germline, CDR1 is MNHNY and CDR2 SVGAGI (reference sequence). CDR3 nucleotide sequence: TGTGCCAGCAGGGCCGGGACAGCGCACACTGAAGCTTTCTTT. It codes for CASRAGTAHTEAFF.

This clone has only one observation. This chain connects TRBV6-5 to TRBJ1-2, with TRBD1 identical over 9 bases. The V gene end was trimmed by 7 bases and the J gene end by 4 bases; junction bases not matched to a gene: 10. Germline lookup yields CDR1 MNHEY and CDR2 SVGAGI. The CDR3 totals 15 residues. Written as DNA, the CDR3 is TGTGCCAGCACCGAACTCACAGGGGGCAGCTATGGCTACACCTTC. Its translation is CASTELTGGSYGYTF.

This chain links TRBV11-3 with TRBJ2-7; 9 bases line up with TRBD1. The CDR3 totals 14 residues. The V gene end was trimmed by 4 bases and the J gene end by 3 bases; junction bases not matched to a gene: 4. Germline loops: CDR1 SGHNT, CDR2 YENEEA. In DNA form, the CDR3 reads TGTGCCAGCAGCTCCCGACAGGGGGTCTACGAGCAGTACTTC. This gives the protein CASSSRQGVYEQYF.

J is TRBJ1-1 and V is TRBV28; D uncertain. Germline CDR1 is MDHEN and CDR2 is SYDVKM. The CDR3 totals 13 residues. The V gene lost 9 bases and the J gene lost 2 bases, with 13 bases spanning the gap. The CDR3 DNA reads as TGTGCCAGTCGGGATACTACAAACACTGAAGCTTTCTTT. It translates to CASRDTTNTEAFF.

The rearrangement links TRBV19 to TRBJ1-3, with a tentative D call TRBD1 (5 bases). V was shortened by 5 bases and J by 0 bases, with 11 bases between the two germline ends. The CDR3 runs 15 residues. Germline lookup yields CDR1 LNHDA and CDR2 SQIVND (reference sequence). The CDR3 protein is CASSLRDLSGNTIYF. The CDR3 nucleotides are TGTGCCAGTAGTCTCAGGGATCTCTCTGGAAACACCATATATTTT.

The genes are TRBV6-6 and TRBJ2-3, with 12 bases aligning to TRBD1. With 6 bases clipped from V and 3 bases from J, the junction kept 4 bases outside the gene matches. The CDR3 length is 15 residues. From germline, CDR1 is MNHNY and CDR2 SVGAGI (reference sequence). The CDR3 DNA is TGTGCCAGCAGCCCGGGACAGGGGGCGACAGATACGCAGTATTTT. This translates into CASSPGQGATDTQYF.

This chain connects TRBV6-5 to TRBJ2-7, with 8 bases lining up with TRBD1. The CDR3 length is 14 residues. Germline CDR1 and CDR2: MNHEY and SVGAGI. The V and J ends lost 8 bases and 3 bases, in that order; junction bases with no gene match: 9. The CDR3 DNA is TGTGCCAGCGGGTTCAGACAGGGGCTCTACGAGCAGTACTTC. This gives the protein CASGFRQGLYEQYF.

The chain couples TRBV6-7 to TRBJ2-5; a possible D gene is TRBD1 (5 bases). TRBV6-7 qualifies as an ORF whose function is uncertain. V was pared by 0 bases and J by 2 bases, with 19 bases between. The CDR3 loop spans 18 amino acids. CDR3 sequence reads: CASSYSNAALSGQETQYF. The CDR3 nucleotides read TGTGCCAGCAGTTACTCGAATGCCGCCCTCTCAGGGCAAGAGACCCAGTACTTC.

V is TRBV4-2 and J is TRBJ2-3; D unresolved. The CDR3 extends over 15 amino acids. Trimming took off 0 bases at V and 1 base at J, with 8 bases between the two ends. CDR1 LGHNA and CDR2 YNFKEQ come from the germline V gene. The DNA for the CDR3 is TGTGCCAGCAGCCAAGATAGAATCCGCACAGATACGCAGTATTTT. Translation gives CASSQDRIRTDTQYF.

The chain uses TRBV28 and TRBJ2-7; 7 bases match TRBD1. CDR3 length: 13 residues. From germline, CDR1 is MDHEN and CDR2 SYDVKM. Trimming at V came to 7 bases and at J to 2 bases, leaving 5 bases not matched to a gene. This CDR3 is CASTETGAYEQYF. CDR3 coding DNA: TGTGCCAGCACCGAAACAGGGGCCTACGAGCAGTACTTC.

The V and J genes are TRBV24-1 and TRBJ2-3; D possibly corresponds to TRBD2 (6 bases). The CDR3 covers 15 residues. CDR1 KGHDR and CDR2 SFDVKD come from the germline V gene. Deletions cut 1 base from V and 4 bases from J, with 11 bases between. CDR3 sequence: CATSDLRDSADTQYF. CDR3 sequence (DNA): TGTGCCACCAGTGATTTACGGGACTCCGCAGATACGCAGTATTTT.

The genes are TRBV5-4 and TRBJ2-7; TRBD2 agrees at 11 bases. The CDR3 has 18 amino acids. Germline loops: CDR1 SGHNT, CDR2 YYREEE (reference sequence). Unmatched junction bases numbered 13, after V lost 4 bases and J lost 1 base. This CDR3 reads CASSLAASGGPPSYEQYF. The CDR3 DNA reads as TGTGCCAGCAGCCTCGCCGCTAGCGGGGGGCCACCTTCCTACGAGCAGTACTTC.

V usage is TRBV6-5 and J usage is TRBJ1-3; 9 nucleotides agree with TRBD1. Germline loops: CDR1 MNHEY, CDR2 SVGAGI. After removal of 6 bases from V and 2 bases from J, the junction contained 2 bases not matched to a gene. This CDR3 has 14 amino acids. The CDR3 DNA reads as TGTGCCAGCAGGCGGGACAGGGCTGGAAACACCATATATTTT. Amino acid sequence: CASRRDRAGNTIYF.

The chain carries TRBV13 and TRBJ1-3; 9 positions match TRBD1. The J segment lost 3 bases and the V segment lost 4 bases, leaving 1 base of the junction unmatched. The CDR3 has 14 residues. Germline assignment: CDR1 PRHDT and CDR2 FYEKMQ (reference sequence). CDR3 nucleotides: TGTGCCAGCAGCTCGGGACAGGGTGGAAACACCATATATTTT. The encoded protein is CASSSGQGGNTIYF.

The CDR3 loop reads CASSFASGTYEQYF. The CDR3 DNA reads as TGTGCCAGCAGCTTCGCTAGCGGAACCTACGAGCAGTACTTC. This sequence joins TRBV7-2 and TRBJ2-7, with TRBD2 identical over 7 bases. V lost 3 bases, J lost 2 bases, and 4 bases stayed unmatched. The CDR3 is 14 amino acids. Per germline, CDR1 SGHTA and CDR2 FQGNSA.

As DNA, the CDR3 is TGTGCCAGCAGTCAGGACAGATCCTATGGCTACACCTTC. This sequence encodes CASSQDRSYGYTF. The chain couples TRBV28 to TRBJ1-2, with D possibly matching TRBD1 (6 bases). Germline values: CDR1 MDHEN, CDR2 SYDVKM. The V end was cut by 5 bases, the J end by 4 bases, with 11 bases between. This CDR3 spans 13 amino acids.

The chain carries TRBV11-2 and TRBJ2-5; maybe TRBD1 (5 bases). Germline lookup yields CDR1 SGHAT and CDR2 FQNNGV. There are 12 residues in the CDR3. V dropped 8 bases and J dropped 7 bases, with 14 bases sitting between them. The DNA for the CDR3 is TGTGCCAGCCCCGACAGTTCGGGGACCCAGTACTTC. Its translation is CASPDSSGTQYF.

The rearrangement links TRBV10-1 to TRBJ2-3, with 9 positions matching TRBD2. CDR3 length equals 15 residues. CDR1 and CDR2 from the germline V gene are WNHNN and SYGVQD (reference sequence). Germline trimming cut 6 bases from V and 0 bases from J; bases unmatched to any gene: 4. CDR3: CASSRLAESTDTQYF. CDR3 sequence (DNA): TGCGCCAGCAGCCGACTAGCGGAAAGCACAGATACGCAGTATTTT.

The V and J genes are TRBV28 and TRBJ2-6; D not certain. The germline V gene has CDR1 MDHEN and CDR2 SYDVKM. This CDR3 comprises 15 residues. Trimming left V 3 bases short and J 0 bases short, with 6 bases between. The CDR3 reads CASSLSYSGANVLTF. The CDR3 DNA follows: TGTGCCAGCAGTTTGAGTTACTCTGGGGCCAACGTCCTGACTTTC.